This T cell receptor beta chain was documented in a study of cytomegalovirus exposure and HLA in healthy donors. Notes on the study in general: An analysis that was carried out later associated 16,951 TCR beta sequences with HLA alleles at 0.05 false discovery rate.

The CDR3 spans 14 residues. With 4 bases removed from V and 5 bases from J, the gap between germline ends came to 14 bases. The germline V gene encodes CDR1 SEHNR and CDR2 FQNEAQ (reference sequence). The PCR employed 60 Vbeta primers together with 13 Jbeta primers. Assay used: immunoSEQ multiplex PCR; TCRdb lists only in-frame clones, some missing. The sample lists about 200,000 clones, less than 80% occurring once. As regards this clone: Its antigen is not known.

As for the donors, each was a healthy bone marrow donor. This receptor was identified in a woman aged 25 to 39 in good health and CMV-seropositive. The V gene is TRBV7-9, the J gene TRBJ1-2, with a tentative D call TRBD1 (5 bases). The source material was PBMCs. This CDR3 is CASSSSGLGYGYTF. The CDR3 coding sequence is TGTGCCAGCAGCTCCTCAGGGTTGGGGTATGGCTACACCTTC.